The clone carrying this T cell receptor (beta chain) was seen only a few times. Its target is unknown. The V end was cut by 0 bases, the J end by 3 bases, with 11 bases between. Germline CDR1 is MNHEY and CDR2 is SVGAGI. The CDR3 is 16 amino acids. The isolated RNA, all of it, was reverse transcribed, so expressed TCRB transcripts were what got sequenced. An average approximately 4 million reads came from naive, central memory and regulatory T cell samples. Assay: immunoSEQ multiplex PCR; the TCRdb copy retains only in-frame clones and omits some. The sample shows roughly 140,000 clones, approximately 52% of them seen only once. The sample comes from a study of beta chain features in type 1 diabetes. Study-level findings and limits: Researchers reported that naive, central memory and Treg TCRB repertoires appeared more similar in patients than in healthy donors.

Sorted CD4+ subsets: naive, central memory, regulatory, stem cell-like memory (CD45RO/CCR7/CD25/CD127/CD95/CD27 panel). The source material was Tregs from blood. This chain joins TRBV6-5 and TRBJ1-4; D is unclear. The clonotype comes from a man younger than 35 in good health. For the CDR3, the DNA is TGTGCCAGCAGTTACTCGATCCGTGGAGCTAATGAAAAACTGTTTTTT. It translates to CASSYSIRGANEKLFF.